These T cell receptor beta chains were read from a single sample in a study of spatial heterogeneity in lung cancer. TCRdb processed the 5' RACE reads anew with MiXCR; each CDR3 protein has one entry. This sample carries approximately 6,000 distinct CDR3 sequences, roughly 29% of them seen once, and the ten largest clones take about 24%. The sequencing used lung tumor tissue, collected at surgery. The source of these receptors is a male donor with early-stage non-small cell lung cancer. Both conserved end residues are part of each CDR3. Each record gives: clone size, CDR3 length, V gene, J gene, D gene, CDR3 protein, CDR3 DNA. D genes are given only for firm matches. Part of the rows lack a size; the others show once, few, many or a class for expanded clones.

>medium-sized|14|TRBV9|TRBJ1-6|.
CASSVVDHNSPLHF
TGTGCCAGCAGCGTAGTCGACCATAATTCACCCCTCCACTTT
>many|14|TRBV7-3|TRBJ2-7|TRBD2
CASSARLARFEQYF
TGTGCCAGCAGCGCCCGACTAGCGAGGTTTGAGCAGTACTTC
>medium-sized|16|TRBV11-2|TRBJ2-7|.
CASSDKTGAVIYEQYF
TGTGCCAGCAGCGACAAGACAGGAGCAGTAATCTACGAGCAGTACTTC
>medium-sized|15|TRBV9|TRBJ2-5|TRBD2
CASSPHLADQETQYF
TGTGCCAGCAGCCCCCATCTAGCGGACCAAGAGACCCAGTACTTC
>medium-sized|14|TRBV11-3|TRBJ2-5|TRBD1
CASSRTGGVETQYF
TGTGCCAGCAGCCGGACAGGGGGCGTGGAGACCCAGTACTTC
>.|14|TRBV6-2/TRBV6-3|TRBJ2-1|.
CASSYGSSYNEQFF
TGTGCCAGCAGTTACGGCAGCTCCTACAATGAGCAGTTCTTC
>medium-sized|13|TRBV28|TRBJ2-7|.
CASSRGPRYEQYF
TGTGCCAGCAGTCGGGGACCTCGATACGAGCAGTACTTC
>.|14|TRBV12-3/TRBV12-4|TRBJ1-2|.
CASRDSPLGYGYTF
TGTGCCAGCAGAGACAGCCCGCTAGGCTATGGCTACACCTTC
>large|18|TRBV7-8|TRBJ2-1|.
CASSLSSGANPPYNEQFF
TGTGCCAGCAGCTTATCGTCCGGGGCTAACCCCCCCTACAATGAGCAGTTCTTC
>few|12|TRBV29-1|TRBJ2-5|.
CSVLTDMETQYF
TGCAGCGTCCTTACCGACATGGAGACCCAGTACTTC
>many|15|TRBV10-3|TRBJ2-3|.
CAISAEQGDTDTQYF
TGTGCCATCAGTGCTGAACAAGGGGACACAGATACGCAGTATTTT
>medium-sized|14|TRBV28|TRBJ1-1|.
CASSLPTLNTEAFF
TGTGCCAGCAGTTTGCCGACACTAAACACTGAAGCTTTCTTT
>.|15|TRBV11-1|TRBJ2-3|TRBD2
CASSSREVGTDTQYF
TGTGCCAGCAGCTCACGGGAGGTCGGGACAGATACGCAGTATTTT
>medium-sized|13|TRBV5-6|TRBJ2-7|.
CASSFWTAREQYF
TGTGCCAGCAGCTTTTGGACAGCCCGCGAGCAGTACTTC
>medium-sized|13|TRBV7-7|TRBJ1-5|.
CASSPGYGQPQHF
TGTGCTAGCAGCCCCGGGTATGGGCAGCCCCAGCATTTT
>few|13|TRBV29-1|TRBJ2-2|.
CSARTTNTGELFF
TGCAGCGCACGGACTACCAACACCGGGGAGCTGTTTTTT
>few|12|TRBV2|TRBJ2-1|TRBD2
CASRGLLLLQFF
TGTGCCAGCAGGGGACTACTTCTCCTGCAGTTCTTC
>medium-sized|16|TRBV19|TRBJ2-1|TRBD2
CASTPGTSGAYNEQFF
TGTGCCAGTACCCCGGGGACTAGCGGGGCGTACAATGAGCAGTTCTTC
>medium-sized|17|TRBV5-1|TRBJ2-7|TRBD1
CASSLGTGERPTHEQYF
TGCGCCAGCAGCTTGGGGACAGGGGAACGCCCTACCCACGAGCAGTACTTC
>medium-sized|16|TRBV20-1|TRBJ2-1|TRBD2
CSARARGRGTYNEQFF
TGCAGTGCTAGAGCCCGCGGGAGAGGGACCTACAATGAGCAGTTCTTC
>few|13|TRBV6-5|TRBJ2-2|.
CASRKEHTGELFF
TGTGCCAGCAGAAAGGAACACACCGGGGAGCTGTTTTTT
>.|15|TRBV4-3|TRBJ2-3|.
CASSQGGGSWGTQYF
TGCGCCAGCAGCCAAGGCGGCGGCTCCTGGGGTACGCAGTATTTT
>.|14|TRBV29-1|TRBJ2-7|TRBD2
CSALGLAFSYEQYF
TGCAGCGCGTTAGGACTAGCGTTCTCCTACGAGCAGTACTTC
>medium-sized|14|TRBV6-6|TRBJ2-1|TRBD2
CASSFGRDYNEQFF
TGTGCCAGCAGTTTCGGGAGGGATTACAATGAGCAGTTCTTC
>many|15|TRBV29-1|TRBJ1-4|.
CSASPGAATNEKLFF
TGCAGCGCTTCCCCGGGGGCTGCAACTAATGAAAAACTGTTTTTT
>large|15|TRBV18|TRBJ2-7|.
CASSPQSEGGGEQYF
TGTGCCAGCTCACCTCAGTCGGAGGGGGGAGGCGAGCAGTACTTC